The 16 T cell receptor beta chains below come from one sample, sequenced in a study of OX40 agonist ivuxolimab in advanced cancers. Repertoires were generated with immunoSEQ multiplex PCR, while TCRdb's copy carries only in-frame clones and drops some. The data contain more than 75,000 clones, around 87% of them singletons. The input for sequencing was CD4+ or CD8+ T cells sorted from blood, taken in a trial of the OX40 agonist ivuxolimab. The receptors stem from an adult with an advanced solid tumor such as melanoma, head and neck, liver or kidney cancer.

Of note for this clone: A read error may produce the germline difference seen at one junction end. The chain combines TRBV6-5 with TRBJ2-3, with TRBD2 as a possible D gene (6 bases). The CDR3 consists of 12 residues. The germline gives CDR1 MNHEY, CDR2 SVGAGI. CDR3 sequence reads: CASSTTGTQGRF. In DNA, the CDR3 is TGTGCCAGCAGTACAACCGGGACTCAGGGCCGATTT.

This sequence joins TRBV28 and TRBJ2-6, with TRBD1 identical over 8 bases. V shed 6 bases and J 2 bases; nucleotides not matched to a gene: 3. This CDR3 has 15 residues. Germline loops: CDR1 MDHEN, CDR2 SYDVKM. CDR3 nucleotide sequence: TGTGCCAGCAGAGCAGGGGGCGCTGGGGCCAACGTCCTGACTTTC. It encodes CASRAGGAGANVLTF.

This clone was recorded only once. J is TRBJ1-5 and V is TRBV27; 9 bases align to TRBD1. This CDR3 comprises 15 residues. V lost 1 base and J lost 4; bases outside the gene matches: 2. Germline V gives CDR1 MNHEY, CDR2 SMNVEV (reference sequence). The CDR3 DNA sequence: TGTGCCAGCAGTTTATGGGGACAGGGTAATCAGCCCCAGCATTTT. As protein: CASSLWGQGNQPQHF.

V is TRBV7-6 and J is TRBJ2-3, with a possible D match to TRBD2 (6 bases). Trimming shortened V by 4 bases and J by 2 bases, and 10 bases separated the two germline ends. The CDR3 length is 14 residues. Germline CDR1 and CDR2: SGHVS and FNYEAQ. CDR3 protein: CASSSRTTTDTQYF. Written as DNA, the CDR3 is TGTGCCAGCAGCTCTCGGACTACCACAGATACGCAGTATTTT.

This chain joins TRBV19 and TRBJ1-5, with 11 bases lining up with TRBD1. The CDR3 is made up of 14 amino acids. The germline V gene has CDR1 LNHDA and CDR2 SQIVND (reference sequence). The ends lost 6 bases at V and 5 bases at J; junction bases unmatched: 3. This CDR3 is CASRPGQGDQPQHF. In DNA form, the CDR3 reads TGTGCCAGTAGACCGGGACAGGGGGATCAGCCCCAGCATTTT.

The chain employs TRBV7-7 and TRBJ2-5; 9 nucleotides match TRBD2. The germline CDR1 and CDR2 sequences are SSHAT and FNYEAQ (reference sequence). The CDR3 runs to 17 residues. J was trimmed by 3 bases and V by 3 bases; bases with no gene match: 11. CDR3 DNA sequence: TGTGCCAGCAGCTTGATATTTCAGACTAGCGGAAAAGAGACCCAGTACTTC. This encodes CASSLIFQTSGKETQYF.

The chain has TRBV25-1 and TRBJ1-2; no reliable D call. CDR1 is MGHDK, CDR2 SYGVNS, per germline. V dropped 3 bases and J dropped 5 bases, with 7 bases sitting between them. The CDR3 sequence is 12 residues long. The CDR3 reads CASSEAGYGYTF. In DNA, the CDR3 is TGTGCCAGCAGTGAGGCTGGGTATGGCTACACCTTC.

V and J are TRBV4-1 and TRBJ2-2; D gene ambiguous. V gave up 1 base and J gave up 6 bases, with 3 bases separating them. CDR3 length: 12 amino acids. In germline, CDR1 is MGHRA, CDR2 YSYEKL. The CDR3 spells CASSQGSGELFF. The CDR3 region has the DNA TGCGCCAGCAGCCAAGGGTCCGGGGAGCTGTTTTTT.

On this clone: The junction differs from germline at one of its ends, possibly a read error. This chain joins TRBV9 and TRBJ2-1; D remains ambiguous. The CDR3 sequence is 15 residues long. CDR1 and CDR2 from the germline V gene are SGDLS and YYNGEE. CDR3 sequence (DNA): TGTGCCGGCAGCGTAGGTCTGGGGATCTACAATGAGCAGTTCTTC. It codes for CAGSVGLGIYNEQFF.

Details on this clone: Additional DNA sequences in this sample encode the identical CDR3. V is TRBV6-6 and J is TRBJ2-7, with D unclear. The CDR3 has 14 residues. Trimming removed 0 bases at V and 0 bases at J, with 6 bases between. Germline V CDR1 and CDR2: MNHNY, SVGAGI (reference sequence). The CDR3 loop reads CASSYSASSYEQYF. Here the CDR3 DNA reads TGTGCCAGCAGTTACTCCGCTAGCTCCTACGAGCAGTACTTC.

V is TRBV4-1 and J is TRBJ2-3, with D unresolved. V was cut by 1 base and J by 2 bases, with 4 bases left in between. CDR3 length: 13 residues. In germline, CDR1 is MGHRA, CDR2 YSYEKL. CDR3 coding DNA: TGCGCCAGCAGCCAAGTCCACACAGATACGCAGTATTTT. The encoded protein is CASSQVHTDTQYF.

The chain couples TRBV5-5 to TRBJ2-3, with a weak D call TRBD1 (6 bases). CDR1 is SGHKS and CDR2 is YYEKEE in the germline V gene (reference sequence). The CDR3 spans 13 residues. The germline V and J ends were trimmed by 2 bases and 5 bases, with 9 bases remaining between them. The CDR3 coding sequence is TGTGCCAGCAGCTTCTCAGGGGTAGATACGCAGTATTTT. Its protein is CASSFSGVDTQYF. The full variable domain, with the rest looked up from reference TRBV5-5 and TRBJ2-3, is DAGVTQSPTHLIKTRGQQVTLRCSPISGHKSVSWYQQVLGQGPQFIFQYYEKEERGRGNFPDRFSARQFPNYSSELNVNALLLGDSALYLCASSFSGVDTQYFGPGTRLTVL.

The rearrangement links TRBV9 to TRBJ2-7, with 7 bases matching TRBD1. The CDR3 is 14 residues long. Germline CDR1 is SGDLS and CDR2 is YYNGEE. V dropped 0 bases and J dropped 3; count of bases not matched to a gene: 3. The CDR3 bases are TGTGCCAGCAGCGTAGGCCCAGGGGGCTACGAGCAGTACTTC. Its protein is CASSVGPGGYEQYF.

J is TRBJ1-5 and V is TRBV11-2, with TRBD1 matching 12 bases. The V gene end was trimmed by 4 bases and the J gene end by 5 bases; junction bases not matched to a gene: 3. Germline values: CDR1 SGHAT, CDR2 FQNNGV. This CDR3 has 15 amino acids. CDR3 nucleotides: TGTGCCAGCAGCTGGGGGACAGGGGGCGATCAGCCCCAGCATTTT. Amino acid sequence: CASSWGTGGDQPQHF.

The chain combines TRBV5-8 with TRBJ1-1, with TRBD1 identical over 9 bases. The CDR3 spans 15 residues. The germline gives CDR1 SGHTS, CDR2 YDEGEE. The V segment lost 1 base and the J segment 3 bases; nucleotides outside the gene matches: 4. CDR3 sequence (DNA): TGTGCCAGCAGCTTGTCAGGACAGGGGTACACTGAAGCTTTCTTT. As protein: CASSLSGQGYTEAFF. The full variable domain, with the rest looked up from reference TRBV5-8 and TRBJ1-1, is EAGVTQSPTHLIKTRGQQATLRCSPISGHTSVYWYQQALGLGLQFLLWYDEGEERNRGNFPPRFSGRQFPNYSSELNVNALELEDSALYLCASSLSGQGYTEAFFGQGTRLTVV.

The V call is TRBV2, the J call TRBJ2-3, with 10 bases lining up with TRBD2. CDR1 and CDR2 (germline): SNHLY, FYNNEI. V was clipped by 6 bases and J by 3 bases; unmatched bases: 12. The CDR3 totals 17 residues. The CDR3 DNA is TGTGCCAGCAGGGACCGTCCTAGCGGGAGTTTAACAGATACGCAGTATTTT. This sequence encodes CASRDRPSGSLTDTQYF. The variable domain in full, completed from reference TRBV2 and TRBJ2-3, reads EPEVTQTPSHQVTQMGQEVILRCVPISNHLYFYWYRQILGQKVEFLVSFYNNEISEKSEIFDDQFSVERPDGSNFTLKIRSTKLEDSAMYFCASRDRPSGSLTDTQYFGPGTRLTVL.